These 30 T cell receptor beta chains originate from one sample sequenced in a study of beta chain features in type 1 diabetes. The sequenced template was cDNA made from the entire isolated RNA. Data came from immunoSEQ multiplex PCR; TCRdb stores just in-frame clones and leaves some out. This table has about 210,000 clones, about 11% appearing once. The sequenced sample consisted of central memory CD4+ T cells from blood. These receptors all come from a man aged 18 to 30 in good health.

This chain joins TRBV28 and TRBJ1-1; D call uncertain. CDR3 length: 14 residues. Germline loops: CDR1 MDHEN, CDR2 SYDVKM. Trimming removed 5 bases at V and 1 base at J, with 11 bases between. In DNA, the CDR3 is TGTGCCAGCAGTCCACCTGGTTGGAACACTGAAGCTTTCTTT. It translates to CASSPPGWNTEAFF. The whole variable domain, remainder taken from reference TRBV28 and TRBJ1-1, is DVKVTQSSRYLVKRTGEKVFLECVQDMDHENMFWYRQDPGLGLRLIYFSYDVKMKEKGDIPEGYSVSREKKERFSLILESASTNQTSMYLCASSPPGWNTEAFFGQGTRLTVV.

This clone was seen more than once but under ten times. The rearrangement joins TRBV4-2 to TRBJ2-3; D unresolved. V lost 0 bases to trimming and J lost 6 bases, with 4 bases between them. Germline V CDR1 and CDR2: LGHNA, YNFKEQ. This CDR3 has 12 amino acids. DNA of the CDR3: TGTGCCAGCAGCCAAGATATGGATACGCAGTATTTT. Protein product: CASSQDMDTQYF.

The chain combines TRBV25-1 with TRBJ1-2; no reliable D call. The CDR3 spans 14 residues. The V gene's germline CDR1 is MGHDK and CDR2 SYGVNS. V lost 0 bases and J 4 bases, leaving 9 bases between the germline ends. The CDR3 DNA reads TGTGCCAGCAGTGAATACGGCAGAGGCTATGGCTACACCTTC. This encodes CASSEYGRGYGYTF.

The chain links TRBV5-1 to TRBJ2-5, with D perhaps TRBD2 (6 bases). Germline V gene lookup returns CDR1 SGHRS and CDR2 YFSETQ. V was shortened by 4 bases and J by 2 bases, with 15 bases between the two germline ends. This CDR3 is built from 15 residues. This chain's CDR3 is CASSQPGTPQETQYF. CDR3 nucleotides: TGCGCCAGCAGCCAACCCGGGACTCCTCAAGAGACCCAGTACTTC.

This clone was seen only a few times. The CDR3 sequence is CASSSPGANVLTF. For the CDR3, the DNA is TGTGCCAGCAGCTCACCTGGGGCCAACGTCCTGACTTTC. This rearrangement joins TRBV11-3 to TRBJ2-6, with D uncertain. The V gene lost 4 bases and the J gene lost 2 bases, with 3 bases spanning the gap. The CDR3 is 13 amino acids. The germline V gene encodes CDR1 SGHNT and CDR2 YENEEA.

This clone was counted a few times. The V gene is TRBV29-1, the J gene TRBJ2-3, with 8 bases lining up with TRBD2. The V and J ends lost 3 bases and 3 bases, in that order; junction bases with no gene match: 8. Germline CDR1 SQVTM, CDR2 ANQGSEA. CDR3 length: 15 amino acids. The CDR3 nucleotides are TGCAGCGTTGACGGAAGCGGGAGTTGGACAGATACGCAGTATTTT. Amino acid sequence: CSVDGSGSWTDTQYF.

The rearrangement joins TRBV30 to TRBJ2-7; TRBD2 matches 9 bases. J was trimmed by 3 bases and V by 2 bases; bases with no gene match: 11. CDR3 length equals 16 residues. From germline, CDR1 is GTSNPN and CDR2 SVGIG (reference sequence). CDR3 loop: CAWSRKAGGHNYEQYF. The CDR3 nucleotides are TGTGCCTGGAGTCGAAAAGCGGGAGGTCATAACTACGAGCAGTACTTC.

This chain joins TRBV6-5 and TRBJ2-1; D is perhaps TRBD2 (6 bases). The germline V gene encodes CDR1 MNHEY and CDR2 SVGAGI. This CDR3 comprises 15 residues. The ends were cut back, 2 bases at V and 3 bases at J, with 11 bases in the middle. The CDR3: CASSYGGPIYNEQFF. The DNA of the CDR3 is TGTGCCAGCAGTTACGGAGGGCCGATCTACAATGAGCAGTTCTTC.

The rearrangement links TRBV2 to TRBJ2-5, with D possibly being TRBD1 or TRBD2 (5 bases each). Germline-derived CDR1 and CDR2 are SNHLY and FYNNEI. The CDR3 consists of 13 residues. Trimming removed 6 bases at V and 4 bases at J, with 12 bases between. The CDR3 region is CASSVRGVETQYF. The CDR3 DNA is TGTGCCAGCAGCGTGAGGGGCGTAGAGACCCAGTACTTC.

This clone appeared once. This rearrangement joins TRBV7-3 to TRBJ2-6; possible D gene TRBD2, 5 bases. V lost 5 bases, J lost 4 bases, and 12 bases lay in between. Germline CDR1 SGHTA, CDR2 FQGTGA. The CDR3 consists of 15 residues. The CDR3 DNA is TGTGCCAGCAGCGTCCGGGGAACCGGGGCCAACGTCCTGACTTTC. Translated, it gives CASSVRGTGANVLTF.

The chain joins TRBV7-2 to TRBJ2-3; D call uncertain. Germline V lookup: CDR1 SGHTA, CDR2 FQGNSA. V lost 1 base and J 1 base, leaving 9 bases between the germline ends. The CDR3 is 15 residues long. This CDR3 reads CASSLGTLGTDTQYF. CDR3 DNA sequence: TGTGCCAGCAGCTTAGGCACCTTGGGCACAGATACGCAGTATTTT.

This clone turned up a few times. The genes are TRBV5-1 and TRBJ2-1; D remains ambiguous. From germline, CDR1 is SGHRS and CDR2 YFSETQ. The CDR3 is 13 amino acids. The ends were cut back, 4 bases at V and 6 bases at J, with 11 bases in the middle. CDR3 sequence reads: CASSLLGSNEQFF. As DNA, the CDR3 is TGCGCCAGCAGCCTGCTGGGTAGCAATGAGCAGTTCTTC.

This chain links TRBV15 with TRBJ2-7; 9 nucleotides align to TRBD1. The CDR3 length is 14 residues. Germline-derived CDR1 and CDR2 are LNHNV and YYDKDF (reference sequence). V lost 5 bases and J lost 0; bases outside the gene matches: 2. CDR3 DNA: TGTGCCACCAGCCGGGACAGGGCCTCCTACGAGCAGTACTTC. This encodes CATSRDRASYEQYF.

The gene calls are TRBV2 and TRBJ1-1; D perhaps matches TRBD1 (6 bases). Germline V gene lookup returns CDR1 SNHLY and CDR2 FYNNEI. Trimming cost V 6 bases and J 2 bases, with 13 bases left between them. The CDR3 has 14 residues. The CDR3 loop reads CASRVQGSNTEAFF. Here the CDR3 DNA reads TGTGCCAGCAGAGTACAGGGATCCAACACTGAAGCTTTCTTT. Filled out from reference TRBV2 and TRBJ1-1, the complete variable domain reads EPEVTQTPSHQVTQMGQEVILRCVPISNHLYFYWYRQILGQKVEFLVSFYNNEISEKSEIFDDQFSVERPDGSNFTLKIRSTKLEDSAMYFCASRVQGSNTEAFFGQGTRLTVV.

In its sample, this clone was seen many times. CDR3 coding DNA: TGTGCCAGCAGTGGGATCAATTCTGGGGCCAACGTCCTGACTTTC. Residues: CASSGINSGANVLTF. V gene TRBV2 combines with J gene TRBJ2-6; D remains ambiguous. Germline V lookup: CDR1 SNHLY, CDR2 FYNNEI. V lost 4 bases and J 1 base, leaving 8 bases between the germline ends. The CDR3 loop spans 15 amino acids.

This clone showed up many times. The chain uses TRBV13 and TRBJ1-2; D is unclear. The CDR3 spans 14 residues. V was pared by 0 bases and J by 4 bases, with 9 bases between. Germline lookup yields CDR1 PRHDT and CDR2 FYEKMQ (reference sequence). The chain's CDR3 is CASSLGPVLYGYTF. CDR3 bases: TGTGCCAGCAGCTTAGGACCGGTACTCTATGGCTACACCTTC.

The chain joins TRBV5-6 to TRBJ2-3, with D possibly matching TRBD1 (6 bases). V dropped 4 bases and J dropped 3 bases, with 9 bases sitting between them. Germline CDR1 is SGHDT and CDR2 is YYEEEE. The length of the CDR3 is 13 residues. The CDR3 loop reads CASSVGQTDTQYF. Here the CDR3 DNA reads TGTGCCAGCAGCGTCGGACAGACAGATACGCAGTATTTT. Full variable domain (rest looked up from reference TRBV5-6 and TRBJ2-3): DAGVTQSPTHLIKTRGQQVTLRCSPKSGHDTVSWYQQALGQGPQFIFQYYEEEERQRGNFPDRFSGHQFPNYSSELNVNALLLGDSALYLCASSVGQTDTQYFGPGTRLTVL.

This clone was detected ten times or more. The CDR3 region is CASSFQLAANNEQFF. The CDR3 DNA reads as TGTGCCAGCAGCTTTCAACTAGCGGCCAACAATGAGCAGTTCTTC. This chain links TRBV7-2 with TRBJ2-1; 8 bases align to TRBD2. The J segment lost 5 bases and the V segment lost 3 bases, leaving 6 bases of the junction unmatched. This CDR3 comprises 15 residues. Per the germline V gene, CDR1 is SGHTA and CDR2 is FQGNSA.

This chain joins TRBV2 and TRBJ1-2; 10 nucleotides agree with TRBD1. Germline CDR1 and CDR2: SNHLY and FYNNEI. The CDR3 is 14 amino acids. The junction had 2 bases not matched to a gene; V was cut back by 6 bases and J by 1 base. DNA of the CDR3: TGTGCCAGCAGCCGGGACAGGGGTAACTATGGCTACACCTTC. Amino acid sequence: CASSRDRGNYGYTF.

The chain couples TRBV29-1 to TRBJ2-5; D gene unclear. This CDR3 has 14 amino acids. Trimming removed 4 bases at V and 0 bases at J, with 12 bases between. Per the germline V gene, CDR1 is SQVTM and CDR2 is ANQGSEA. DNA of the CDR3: TGCAGCGTTGCTGGTCTGGGGTACCAAGAGACCCAGTACTTC. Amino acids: CSVAGLGYQETQYF.

The chain's CDR3 is CASRSEVETQYF. The DNA for the CDR3 is TGTGCCAGCAGGAGCGAAGTGGAGACCCAGTACTTC. The rearrangement links TRBV6-5 to TRBJ2-5; D gene uncertain. Trimming cost V 6 bases and J 5 bases, with 10 bases left between them. The CDR3 is 12 residues long. Per germline, CDR1 MNHEY and CDR2 SVGAGI.

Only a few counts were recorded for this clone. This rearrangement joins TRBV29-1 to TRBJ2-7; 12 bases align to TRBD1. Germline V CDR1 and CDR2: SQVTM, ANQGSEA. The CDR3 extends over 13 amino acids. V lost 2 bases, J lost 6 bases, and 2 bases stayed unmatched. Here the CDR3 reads CSVEPGQGAEQYF. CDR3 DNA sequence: TGCAGCGTTGAACCGGGACAGGGGGCCGAGCAGTACTTC.

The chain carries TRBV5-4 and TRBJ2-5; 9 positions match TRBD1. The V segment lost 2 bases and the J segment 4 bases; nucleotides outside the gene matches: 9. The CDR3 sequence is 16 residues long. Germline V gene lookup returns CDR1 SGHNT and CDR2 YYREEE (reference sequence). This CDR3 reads CASSFGTGGTRETQYF. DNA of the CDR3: TGTGCCAGCAGCTTTGGAACAGGGGGCACCCGAGAGACCCAGTACTTC.

As DNA, the CDR3 is TGCGCCAGCAGCTTGAACCATGAGGGCTACACCTTC. This translates into CASSLNHEGYTF. The rearrangement uses TRBV5-1 and TRBJ1-2; D gene ambiguous. Germline CDR1 is SGHRS and CDR2 is YFSETQ. V lost 1 base, J lost 8 bases, and 9 bases lay in between. There are 12 residues in the CDR3.

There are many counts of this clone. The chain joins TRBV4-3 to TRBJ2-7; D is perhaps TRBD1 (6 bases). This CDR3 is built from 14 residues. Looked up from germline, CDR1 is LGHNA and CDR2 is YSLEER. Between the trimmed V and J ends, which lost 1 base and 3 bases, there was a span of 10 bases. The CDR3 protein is CASSQGVTGYEQYF. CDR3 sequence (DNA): TGCGCCAGCAGCCAAGGGGTGACAGGCTACGAGCAGTACTTC.

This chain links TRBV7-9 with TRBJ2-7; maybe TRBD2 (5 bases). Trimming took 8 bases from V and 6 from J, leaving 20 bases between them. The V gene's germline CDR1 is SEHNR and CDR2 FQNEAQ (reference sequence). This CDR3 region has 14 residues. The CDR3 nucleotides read TGTGCCAGCTCCCTAGGGAGTGGCGGGCGCGAGCAGTACTTC. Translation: CASSLGSGGREQYF.

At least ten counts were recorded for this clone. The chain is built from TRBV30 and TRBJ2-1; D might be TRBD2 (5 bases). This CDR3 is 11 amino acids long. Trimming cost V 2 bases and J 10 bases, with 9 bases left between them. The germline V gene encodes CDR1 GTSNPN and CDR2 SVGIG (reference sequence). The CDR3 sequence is CAWSQDSEQFF. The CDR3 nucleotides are TGTGCCTGGAGTCAGGACTCCGAGCAGTTCTTC.

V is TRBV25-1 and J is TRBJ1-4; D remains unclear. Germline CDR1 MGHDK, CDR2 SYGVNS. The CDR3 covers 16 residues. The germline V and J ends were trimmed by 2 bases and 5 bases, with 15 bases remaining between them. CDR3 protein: CASSEVPGRGNEKLFF. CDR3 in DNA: TGTGCCAGCAGTGAAGTCCCCGGTCGTGGGAATGAAAAACTGTTTTTT.

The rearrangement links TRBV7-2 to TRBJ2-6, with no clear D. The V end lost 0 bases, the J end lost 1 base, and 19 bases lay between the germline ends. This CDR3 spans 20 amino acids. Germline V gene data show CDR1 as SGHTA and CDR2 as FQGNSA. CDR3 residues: CASSLASHPQIVSGANVLTF. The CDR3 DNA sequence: TGTGCCAGCAGCTTAGCAAGCCACCCACAGATTGTGTCTGGGGCCAACGTCCTGACTTTC.

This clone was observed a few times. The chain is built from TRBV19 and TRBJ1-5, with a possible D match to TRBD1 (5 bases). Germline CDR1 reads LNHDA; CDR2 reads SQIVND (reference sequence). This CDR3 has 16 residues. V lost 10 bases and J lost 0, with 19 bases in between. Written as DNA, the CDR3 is TGTGCCACACGGGCAGGGCCGACTCATAGCAATCAGCCCCAGCATTTT. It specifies CATRAGPTHSNQPQHF.